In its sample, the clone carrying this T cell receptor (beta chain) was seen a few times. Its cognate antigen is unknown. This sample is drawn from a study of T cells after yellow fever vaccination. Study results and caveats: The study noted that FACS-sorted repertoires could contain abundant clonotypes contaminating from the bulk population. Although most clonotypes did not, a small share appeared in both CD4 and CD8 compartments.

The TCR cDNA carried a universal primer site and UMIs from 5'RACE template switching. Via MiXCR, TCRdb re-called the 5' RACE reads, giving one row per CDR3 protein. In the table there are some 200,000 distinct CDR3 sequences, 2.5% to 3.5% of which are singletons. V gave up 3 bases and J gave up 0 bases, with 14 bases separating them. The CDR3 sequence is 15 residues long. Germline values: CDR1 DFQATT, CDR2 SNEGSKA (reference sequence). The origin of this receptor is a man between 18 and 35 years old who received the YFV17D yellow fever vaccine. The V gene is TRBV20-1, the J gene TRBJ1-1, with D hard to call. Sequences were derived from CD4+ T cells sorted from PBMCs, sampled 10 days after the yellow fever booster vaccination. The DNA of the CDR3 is TGCAGTGCTAGTTACTCCCCAGCTTTGAACACTGAAGCTTTCTTT. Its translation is CSASYSPALNTEAFF.